This TCR beta chain was documented in a study of T cell responses to AZD1222 COVID-19 vaccine. Findings and caveats of the study: Most donors were white British and more were female, and clonal diversity was possibly underestimated. Compared with day 0, the breadth and depth of the Spike-specific TCR repertoire rose significantly after two doses of AZD1222.

Germline-derived CDR1 and CDR2 are SNHLY and FYNNEI. The V gene end was trimmed by 5 bases and the J gene end by 4 bases; junction bases not matched to a gene: 7. This CDR3 has 14 residues. About this clone: Its antigen is not identified.

Method: immunoSEQ multiplex PCR; TCRdb's copy keeps in-frame clones and lacks some. Of roughly 100,000 clones in the sample, 90% were seen once. The input for sequencing was peripheral blood, taken 28 days after the second AZD1222 dose. The TCR was taken from an adult who received the AZD1222 COVID-19 vaccine. The gene calls are TRBV2 and TRBJ2-5; 7 bases line up with TRBD1. The CDR3 reads CASSSDRVVETQYF. CDR3 nucleotide sequence: TGTGCCAGCAGTTCCGACAGGGTCGTAGAGACCCAGTACTTC.